Below are 23 T cell receptor beta chains sequenced from a single sample in a study of cytomegalovirus exposure and HLA in healthy donors. Primers: 60 Vbeta forward and 13 Jbeta reverse. Assay used: immunoSEQ multiplex PCR; TCRdb lists only in-frame clones, some missing. This table has 150,000 or so clones, roughly 75% appearing once. The sample consisted of PBMCs. The receptors originated from a man between 18 and 29 years old in good health and CMV-seropositive.

This clone has more than one count but fewer than ten. Germline is not matched at one junction end, which may reflect a read error. The chain is built from TRBV7-9 and TRBJ1-5; 11 bases agree with TRBD1. The CDR3 length is 12 residues. The germline V gene encodes CDR1 SEHNR and CDR2 FQNEAQ (reference sequence). This CDR3 is CSSSLEDRGLEF. CDR3 sequence (DNA): TGTTCCAGCAGCTTAGAGGACAGGGGGCTTGAGTTT.

The chain recombines TRBV6-4 with TRBJ1-2; D is ambiguous. The V end lost 8 bases, the J end lost 5 bases, and 15 bases lay between the germline ends. This CDR3 is built from 13 residues. CDR1 and CDR2 from the germline V gene are MRHNA and SNTAGT. CDR3 coding DNA: TGTGCCAGCTCGCGGGCTCGGGGTTATGGCTACACCTTC. The encoded protein is CASSRARGYGYTF.

The chain is built from TRBV6-5 and TRBJ2-4, with D uncertain. This CDR3 has 16 residues. With 0 bases removed from V and 0 bases from J, the gap between germline ends came to 9 bases. Per germline, CDR1 MNHEY and CDR2 SVGAGI. For the CDR3, the DNA is TGTGCCAGCAGTTACTCAGCGACCGTAGCCAAAAACATTCAGTACTTC. Amino acid sequence: CASSYSATVAKNIQYF.

In this sample, this clone turned up a few times. The V call is TRBV28, the J call TRBJ2-1; 9 nucleotides agree with TRBD2. In germline, CDR1 is MDHEN, CDR2 SYDVKM. The trim removed 6 bases at V and 7 bases at J, leaving 16 bases unmatched. CDR3 length: 17 residues. For the CDR3, the DNA is TGTGCCAGCAGGCCATTAGCGGGAGTGGTACTTAGGAATGAGCAGTTCTTC. This codes for CASRPLAGVVLRNEQFF.

The chain employs TRBV5-1 and TRBJ2-3, with 9 bases aligning to TRBD2. CDR3 length: 17 amino acids. Germline CDR1 and CDR2: SGHRS and YFSETQ. V was pared by 0 bases and J by 6 bases, with 11 bases of the junction left unmatched. The CDR3 coding sequence is TGCGCCAGCAGCTTGGTGGTCCGCGGGGGGGGGTCGGATACGCAGTATTTT. Translating gives CASSLVVRGGGSDTQYF.

The chain is built from TRBV6-1 and TRBJ1-1, with 9 positions matching TRBD1. The CDR3 loop spans 15 amino acids. Unmatched junction bases numbered 9, after V lost 6 bases and J lost 4 bases. The germline gives CDR1 MNHNS, CDR2 SASEGT. CDR3 sequence: CASRDNRGRVTEAFF. Here the CDR3 DNA reads TGTGCCAGCAGGGATAACAGGGGGCGCGTCACTGAAGCTTTCTTT.

The genes are TRBV4-1 and TRBJ1-1; 8 nucleotides agree with TRBD1. Germline V gene lookup returns CDR1 MGHRA and CDR2 YSYEKL. The CDR3 extends over 15 amino acids. Trimming at V came to 3 bases and at J to 5 bases, leaving 8 bases not matched to a gene. Here the CDR3 DNA reads TGCGCCAGCAGCCATGTCGGACAGGGAGGAACTGAAGCTTTCTTT. Translation: CASSHVGQGGTEAFF.

This clone was seen more than once but under ten times. One end of the junction fails to match germline, which may point to a read error. This chain joins TRBV5-6 and TRBJ2-7; 10 nucleotides agree with TRBD1. Germline CDR1 is SGHDT and CDR2 is YYEEEE. CDR3 length: 19 amino acids. CDR3 loop: CASSPGGGSSGQGSFEQYF. DNA for the CDR3: TGTGCCAGCAGCCCGGGGGGGGGATCGTCGGGACAGGGGTCCTTCGAGCAGTACTTC.

The J gene is TRBJ1-1, the V gene TRBV18, with 8 positions matching TRBD1. After removal of 5 bases from V and 0 bases from J, the junction contained 2 bases not matched to a gene. The CDR3 runs 14 residues. CDR1 and CDR2 (germline): KGHSH, LQKENI. The CDR3 here is CASSGQGLNTEAFF. CDR3 bases: TGTGCCAGCTCAGGACAGGGACTGAACACTGAAGCTTTCTTT.

This clone has only a few counts. CDR3 amino acids: CASSLVIQGSGYTF. CDR3 DNA sequence: TGTGCCAGCAGCTTGGTAATACAGGGGTCGGGCTACACCTTC. The chain carries TRBV5-6 and TRBJ1-2; TRBD1 aligns across 7 bases. CDR1 SGHDT and CDR2 YYEEEE come from the germline V gene. CDR3 length: 14 residues. Trimming took 0 bases from V and 8 from J; bases not matched to a gene: 7.

The genes are TRBV13 and TRBJ2-3; the D is unclear. The CDR3 runs 14 residues. Germline loops: CDR1 PRHDT, CDR2 FYEKMQ (reference sequence). V shed 6 bases and J shed 2 bases, with 12 bases lying between them. The CDR3 spells CASSGTENTDTQYF. The CDR3 bases are TGTGCCAGCAGTGGAACAGAAAACACAGATACGCAGTATTTT.

This CDR3 reads CASSLTSASYEQYF. CDR3 nucleotide sequence: TGTGCCAGCAGCTTAACTAGCGCCTCCTACGAGCAGTACTTC. The J gene is TRBJ2-7, the V gene TRBV7-2, with 7 bases aligning to TRBD2. The germline V gene has CDR1 SGHTA and CDR2 FQGNSA. J lost 0 bases, V lost 2 bases, and 1 base had no gene match. This CDR3 comprises 14 residues.

The CDR3 protein is CASSSERGLQETQYF. CDR3 sequence (DNA): TGCGCCAGCAGCTCGGAGAGGGGACTACAAGAGACCCAGTACTTC. This sequence joins TRBV5-1 and TRBJ2-5, with 7 nucleotides matching TRBD2. Germline V gene sequence: CDR1 SGHRS, CDR2 YFSETQ. V shed 3 bases, J shed 2 bases, and the junction held 7 bases outside the gene matches. CDR3 length: 15 amino acids.

This clone was picked up a small number of times. The rearrangement joins TRBV19 to TRBJ1-2; D possibly corresponds to TRBD1 (6 bases). The CDR3 runs 13 residues. Trimming took off 9 bases at V and 4 bases at J, with 15 bases between the two ends. Germline V gives CDR1 LNHDA, CDR2 SQIVND (reference sequence). This CDR3 is CASGRGRGYGYTF. CDR3 DNA sequence: TGTGCCAGCGGCAGGGGTCGAGGCTATGGCTACACCTTC.

The chain employs TRBV5-3 and TRBJ2-1; 9 nucleotides align to TRBD2. TRBV5-3 has ORF status, its function being uncertain. Trimming cost V 5 bases and J 8 bases; bases outside gene matches: 23. The CDR3 is made up of 19 amino acids. The CDR3, as DNA: TGTGCCAGAAGATCTACAAGACCCAATAGCGGGAGAGGTGGCGATGAGCAGTTCTTC. Encoded protein: CARRSTRPNSGRGGDEQFF.

The chain employs TRBV6-7 and TRBJ2-7; TRBD1 is a possible D gene (6 bases). TRBV6-7 is given ORF status, its function remaining uncertain. CDR3 length equals 18 residues. Between the trimmed V and J ends, which lost 4 bases and 2 bases, there was a span of 24 bases. CDR3 protein: CASSFSTSRDIRAYEQYF. Written as DNA, the CDR3 is TGTGCCAGCAGTTTCTCCACCTCACGGGACATAAGGGCCTACGAGCAGTACTTC.

This clone was picked up a small number of times. The chain has TRBV9 and TRBJ1-3, with D maybe TRBD1 (6 bases). The germline V gene has CDR1 SGDLS and CDR2 YYNGEE. Trimming left V 6 bases short and J 0 bases short, with 10 bases between. The CDR3 is 14 amino acids. CDR3 amino acids: CASTDRNSGNTIYF. CDR3 DNA: TGTGCCAGCACCGACAGGAACTCTGGAAACACCATATATTTT.

This clone was counted between two and nine times. The CDR3 DNA sequence: TGTGCCAGCAGTGTGCAGGGGCTGGGGGACATTCAGTACTTC. Its translation: CASSVQGLGDIQYF. The rearrangement uses TRBV2 and TRBJ2-4; weak D call: TRBD1 (6 bases). CDR3 size: 14 residues. Trimming left V 4 bases short and J 8 bases short, with 15 bases between. Germline V gene sequence: CDR1 SNHLY, CDR2 FYNNEI.

This clone was counted between two and nine times. The V call is TRBV6-5, the J call TRBJ1-1; D gene unclear. CDR1 is MNHEY and CDR2 is SVGAGI in the germline V gene. Trimming shortened V by 2 bases and J by 1 base, and 8 bases separated the two germline ends. This CDR3 region has 14 residues. The CDR3 bases are TGTGCCAGCAGTTACGAGGAAACGAACACTGAAGCTTTCTTT. This sequence encodes CASSYEETNTEAFF.

Comments on this clone: Within the sample, other DNA sequences also encode this same CDR3. The DNA for the CDR3 is TGTGCCAGCAACAATCCCGGGACAAAGAATCAGCCCCAGCATTTT. It translates to CASNNPGTKNQPQHF. The chain carries TRBV21-1 and TRBJ1-5; no DNA check was done on the table's D call, TRBD1. TRBV21-1 is flagged as a pseudogene. CDR3 size: 15 residues.

As for this clone: The sample holds other DNA sequences that translate to the same CDR3. This sequence joins TRBV7-6 and TRBJ2-7, with 8 nucleotides matching TRBD1. Losses at the gene ends were 2 bases for V and 4 bases for J; bases not matched to a gene: 4. This CDR3 has 14 amino acids. Germline CDR1 reads SGHVS; CDR2 reads FNYEAQ. CDR3 DNA sequence: TGTGCCAGCAGCTTAAGCGACAGGGGATACGAGCAGTACTTC. It yields the protein CASSLSDRGYEQYF.

This chain connects TRBV9 to TRBJ1-3, with 8 bases matching TRBD1. After removal of 1 base from V and 3 bases from J, the junction contained 15 bases not matched to a gene. This CDR3 region has 19 residues. Germline V gene sequence: CDR1 SGDLS, CDR2 YYNGEE. CDR3 coding DNA: TGTGCCAGCAGCGTATCCACCGGGACAGGAGCCCCCGATGGAAACACCATATATTTT. Its protein is CASSVSTGTGAPDGNTIYF.

This chain connects TRBV5-1 to TRBJ2-4; the D gene is possibly TRBD2 (6 bases). Germline V gene lookup returns CDR1 SGHRS and CDR2 YFSETQ. The CDR3 extends over 15 amino acids. The V and J ends lost 3 bases and 7 bases respectively, with 17 bases between them. Here the CDR3 DNA reads TGCGCCAGCAGCTCCCACGGAGGGAGGAATAACATTCAGTACTTC. This encodes CASSSHGGRNNIQYF.